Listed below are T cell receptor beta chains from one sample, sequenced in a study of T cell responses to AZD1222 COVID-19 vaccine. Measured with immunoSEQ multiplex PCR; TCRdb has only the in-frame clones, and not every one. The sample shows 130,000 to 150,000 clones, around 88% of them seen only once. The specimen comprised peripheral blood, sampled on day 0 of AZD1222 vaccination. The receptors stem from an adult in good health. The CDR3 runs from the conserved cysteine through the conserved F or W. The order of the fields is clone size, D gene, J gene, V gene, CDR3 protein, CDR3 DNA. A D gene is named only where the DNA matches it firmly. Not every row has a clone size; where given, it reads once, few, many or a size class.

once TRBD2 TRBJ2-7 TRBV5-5 CASSLASGVYEQYF TGTGCCAGCAGCTTGGCTAGCGGGGTCTACGAGCAGTACTTC
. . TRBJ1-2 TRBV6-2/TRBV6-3 CASSKTAQSYGYTF TGTGCCAGCAGTAAGACCGCCCAGTCCTATGGCTACACCTTC
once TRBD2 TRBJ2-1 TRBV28 CASSPTSGGSNEQFF TGTGCCAGCAGCCCGACTAGCGGGGGATCCAATGAGCAGTTCTTC
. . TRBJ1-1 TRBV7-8 CASSHNHPSNTEAFF TGTGCCAGCAGCCACAACCACCCGTCGAACACTGAAGCTTTCTTT
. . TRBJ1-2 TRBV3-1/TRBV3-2 CASSQDEAPGYTF TGTGCCAGCAGCCAAGATGAAGCCCCTGGCTACACCTTC
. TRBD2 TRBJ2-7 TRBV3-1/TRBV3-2 CASTPFLAGPPRPSYEQYF TGTGCCAGCACCCCTTTCCTAGCGGGGCCACCTAGACCATCCTACGAGCAGTACTTC
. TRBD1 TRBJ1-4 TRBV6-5 CACSKLGTGNEKLFF TGTGCCTGTTCGAAACTGGGGACAGGGAACGAAAAACTGTTTTTT
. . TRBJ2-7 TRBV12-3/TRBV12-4 CASSADGSYEQYF TGTGCCAGCAGTGCCGACGGATCCTACGAGCAGTACTTC
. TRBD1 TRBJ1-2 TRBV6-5 CASRRDRGDYGYTF TGTGCCAGCAGGAGGGACAGGGGGGACTATGGCTACACCTTC
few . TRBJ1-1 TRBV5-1 CASSLGDTEAFF TGCGCCAGCAGCTTGGGGGACACTGAAGCTTTCTTT
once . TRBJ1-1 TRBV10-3 CAISEDRGDTEAFF TGTGCCATCAGTGAGGACCGGGGGGACACTGAAGCTTTCTTT
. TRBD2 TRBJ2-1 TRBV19 CASSISGGLLYEQFF TGTGCCAGTAGTATATCGGGGGGTCTTCTCTATGAGCAGTTCTTC
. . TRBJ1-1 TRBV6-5 CASRRSGFPNTEAFF TGTGCCAGCAGACGTAGTGGGTTTCCGAACACTGAAGCTTTCTTT
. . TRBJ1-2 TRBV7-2 CASSLTTNLNYGYTF TGTGCCAGCAGCCTCACGACAAACCTTAACTATGGCTACACCTTC
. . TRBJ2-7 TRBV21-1 CASSKASGTGPNYEQYF TGTGCCAGCAGCAAAGCTTCGGGGACAGGGCCCAACTACGAGCAGTACTTC
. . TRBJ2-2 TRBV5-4 CASTSANWNTGELFF TGTGCCAGCACTTCCGCGAACTGGAACACCGGGGAGCTGTTTTTT
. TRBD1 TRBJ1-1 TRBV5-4 CASSPGGRGRDTEAFF TGTGCCAGCAGCCCAGGGGGTAGGGGGCGGGACACTGAAGCTTTCTTT
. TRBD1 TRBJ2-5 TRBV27 CASSTRTGTRETQYF TGTGCCAGCAGTACCCGGACAGGGACGAGGGAGACCCAGTACTTC
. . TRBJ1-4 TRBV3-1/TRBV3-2 CASSQGYNANLFQVVLFF TGTGCCAGCAGCCAAGGGTATAACGCCAACCTCTTTCAGGTTGTACTGTTTTTT
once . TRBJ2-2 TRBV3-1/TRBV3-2 CASSPLTGELFF TGTGCCAGCAGTCCCTTAACGGGGGAGCTGTTTTTT
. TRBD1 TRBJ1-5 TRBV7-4 CASRTGQGWAGNQPQHF TGTGCCAGCAGAACCGGACAGGGATGGGCGGGCAATCAGCCCCAGCATTTT
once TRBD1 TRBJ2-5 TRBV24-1 CATSVLGGQGTQETQYF TGTGCCACCAGTGTCTTGGGGGGACAGGGGACGCAAGAGACCCAGTACTTC
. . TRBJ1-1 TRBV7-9 CASSFETGTEAFF TGTGCCAGCAGCTTTGAAACTGGCACTGAAGCTTTCTTT
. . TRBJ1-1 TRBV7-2 CASSLGAGGTEAFF TGTGCCAGCAGCTTAGGGGCGGGGGGCACTGAAGCTTTCTTT
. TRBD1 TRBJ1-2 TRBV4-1 CASSQLGQGNYGYTF TGCGCCAGCAGCCAACTCGGACAGGGTAACTATGGCTACACCTTC
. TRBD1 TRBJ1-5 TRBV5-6 CASSQGGRGNQPQHF TGTGCCAGCAGCCAAGGGGGCAGGGGAAATCAGCCCCAGCATTTT
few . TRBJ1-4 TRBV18 CASSPDRTNEKLFF TGTGCCAGCTCACCCGACAGAACTAATGAAAAACTGTTTTTT
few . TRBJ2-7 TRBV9 CASSAGQYNYEQYF TGTGCCAGCAGCGCAGGACAGTATAATTACGAGCAGTACTTC
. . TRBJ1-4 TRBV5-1 CASSSSGAPNEKLFF TGCGCCAGCAGCTCCTCAGGGGCCCCTAATGAAAAACTGTTTTTT
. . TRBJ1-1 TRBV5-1 CASSSLVGANTEAFF TGCGCCAGCAGCTCCTTAGTAGGGGCCAACACTGAAGCTTTCTTT
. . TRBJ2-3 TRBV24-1 CATSDGPVGDTDTQYF TGTGCCACCAGCGACGGGCCTGTGGGGGACACAGATACGCAGTATTTT
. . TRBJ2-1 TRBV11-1 CASSLGDTSYNEQFF TGTGCCAGCAGCTTGGGGGACACAAGCTACAATGAGCAGTTCTTC
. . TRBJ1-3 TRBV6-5 CASSYSIQSWGNTIYF TGTGCCAGCAGTTACTCGATCCAGTCCTGGGGAAACACCATATATTTT
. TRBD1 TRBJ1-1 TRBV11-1 CASSGRRGETEAFF TGTGCCAGCAGCGGACGCAGGGGGGAAACTGAAGCTTTCTTT
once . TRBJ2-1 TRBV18 CASSPPGSAGRRRVNEQFF TGTGCCAGCTCACCACCGGGATCTGCGGGGCGTCGTCGGGTCAATGAGCAGTTCTTC
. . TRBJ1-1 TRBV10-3 CAISGQGDTEAFF TGTGCCATCAGTGGACAAGGGGACACTGAAGCTTTCTTT
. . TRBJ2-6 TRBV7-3 CATTPGGAGANVLTF TGTGCCACCACCCCCGGAGGGGCTGGGGCCAACGTCCTGACTTTC
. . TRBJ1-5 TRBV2 CASTRVGNQPQHF TGTGCCAGCACCAGGGTGGGCAATCAGCCCCAGCATTTT
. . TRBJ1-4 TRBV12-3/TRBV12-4 CASSGRKLFF TGTGCCAGCAGCGGTAGGAAACTGTTTTTT